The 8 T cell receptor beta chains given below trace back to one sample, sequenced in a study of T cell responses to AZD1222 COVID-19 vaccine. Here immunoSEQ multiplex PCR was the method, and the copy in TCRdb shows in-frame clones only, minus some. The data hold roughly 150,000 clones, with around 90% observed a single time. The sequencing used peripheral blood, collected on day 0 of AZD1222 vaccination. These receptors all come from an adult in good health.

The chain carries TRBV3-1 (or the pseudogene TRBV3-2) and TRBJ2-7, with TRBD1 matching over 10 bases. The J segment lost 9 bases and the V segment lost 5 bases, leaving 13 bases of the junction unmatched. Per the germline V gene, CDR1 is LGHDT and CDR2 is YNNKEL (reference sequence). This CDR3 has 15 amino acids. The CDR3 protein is CASSASGTGERVQYF. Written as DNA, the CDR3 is TGTGCCAGCAGCGCCTCCGGGACAGGGGAACGTGTGCAGTACTTC.

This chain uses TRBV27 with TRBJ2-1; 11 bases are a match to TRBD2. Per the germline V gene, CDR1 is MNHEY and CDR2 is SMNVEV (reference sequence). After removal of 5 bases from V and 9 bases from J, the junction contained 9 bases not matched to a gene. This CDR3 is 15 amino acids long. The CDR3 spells CASSPSTSGRGEQFF. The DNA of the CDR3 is TGTGCCAGCAGTCCGTCTACTAGCGGGAGAGGTGAGCAGTTCTTC.

CDR3 in amino acids: CATKSGSSYNEQFF. The CDR3 DNA reads as TGTGCCACCAAGAGCGGGAGCTCCTACAATGAGCAGTTCTTC. V gene TRBV24-1 combines with J gene TRBJ2-1; 8 bases are a match to TRBD2. The CDR3 spans 14 residues. The germline V gene encodes CDR1 KGHDR and CDR2 SFDVKD. V dropped 8 bases and J dropped 0; count of bases not matched to a gene: 2.

The CDR3 loop is CASLKAGRGNTIYF. For the CDR3, the DNA is TGTGCCAGCCTGAAGGCAGGGAGGGGAAACACCATATATTTT. The J gene is TRBJ1-3, the V gene TRBV28; perhaps TRBD1 as D (5 bases). The CDR3 totals 14 residues. Germline assignment: CDR1 MDHEN and CDR2 SYDVKM. Trimming left V 8 bases short and J 4 bases short, with 15 bases between.

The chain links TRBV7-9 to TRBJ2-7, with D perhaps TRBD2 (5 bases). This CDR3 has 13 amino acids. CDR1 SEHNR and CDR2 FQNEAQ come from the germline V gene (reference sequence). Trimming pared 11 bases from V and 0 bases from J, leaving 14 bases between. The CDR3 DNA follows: TGTGCCGTGGAGAGACTAAGCTCCTACGAGCAGTACTTC. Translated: CAVERLSSYEQYF.

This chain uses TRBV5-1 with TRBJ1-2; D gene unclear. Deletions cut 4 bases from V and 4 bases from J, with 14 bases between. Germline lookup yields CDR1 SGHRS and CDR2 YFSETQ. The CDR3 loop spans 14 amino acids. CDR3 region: CASSPTDGVYGYTF. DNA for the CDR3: TGCGCCAGCAGCCCGACGGACGGAGTCTATGGCTACACCTTC.

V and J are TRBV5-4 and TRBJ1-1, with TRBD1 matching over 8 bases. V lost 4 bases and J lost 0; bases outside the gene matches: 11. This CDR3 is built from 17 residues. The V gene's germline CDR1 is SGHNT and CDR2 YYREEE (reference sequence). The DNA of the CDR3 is TGTGCCAGCAGCCAGGACAGGGAAGTTATCATGAACACTGAAGCTTTCTTT. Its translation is CASSQDREVIMNTEAFF.

CDR3 DNA: TGTGCCAGCAGCCTAAGGGACAGGGGTGAGCAGTACTTC. This sequence encodes CASSLRDRGEQYF. This chain joins TRBV11-3 and TRBJ2-7; 10 nucleotides line up with TRBD1. Germline V gene sequence: CDR1 SGHNT, CDR2 YENEEA. CDR3 length: 13 amino acids. V lost 5 bases, J lost 7 bases, and 5 bases stayed unmatched.